This entry is about one T cell receptor beta chain. This sample is part of a study of blood T cell repertoires in COVID-19. Study background: The samples span acute and convalescent COVID-19 from the United States, Italy and Spain. Sample material is recorded as cDNA or gDNA derived from T cells, B-cell-depleted T cells, or PBMCs.

CDR3 length equals 14 residues. The V and J ends lost 0 bases and 2 bases respectively, with 6 bases between them. Germline loops: CDR1 SGHNT, CDR2 YENEEA. Original methodology: Amplified reference gene primers provided the basis for estimating nucleated cell counts. Assay used: immunoSEQ multiplex PCR; TCRdb lists only in-frame clones, some missing. Clone size and V and J calls were adopted from that table, with D and trimming inferred from the DNA. The profile covers more than 95,000 clones, with approximately 71% appearing a single time and 2.2% taken by the ten largest. The chain recombines TRBV11-3 with TRBJ2-3, with D unclear. The receptor comes from a woman in her seventies with acute or convalescent COVID-19. Source material: peripheral blood. This CDR3 is CASSLDSTTDTQYF. DNA of the CDR3: TGTGCCAGCAGCTTAGATTCTACCACAGATACGCAGTATTTT. Full variable domain (missing parts from reference TRBV11-3 and TRBJ2-3): EAGVVQSPRYKIIEKKQPVAFWCNPISGHNTLYWYLQNLGQGPELLIRYENEEAVDDSQLPKDRFSAERLKGVDSTLKIQPAELGDSAVYLCASSLDSTTDTQYFGPGTRLTVL.